The T cell receptor (beta chain) described here comes from a study of cytomegalovirus exposure and HLA in healthy donors. Trimming at V came to 2 bases and at J to 4 bases, leaving 5 bases not matched to a gene. The germline V gene has CDR1 WSHSY and CDR2 SAAADI. The length of the CDR3 is 15 residues. PCR involved 60 Vbeta and 13 Jbeta primers. Here immunoSEQ multiplex PCR was the method, and the copy in TCRdb shows in-frame clones only, minus some. Of under 200,000 clones detected, around 86% appear once; the ten largest clones hold roughly 0.99%. The sample consisted of PBMCs. This TCR derives from a girl aged 2-10 years in good health and CMV-seropositive. The J gene is TRBJ2-1, the V gene TRBV10-2; 7 bases are shared with TRBD1. The CDR3 nucleotides are TGCGCCAGCAGTGAGGAGGGGGCATGGTACAATGAGCAGTTCTTC. Translating gives CASSEEGAWYNEQFF.